The 5 T cell receptor beta chains presented below share a single source sample, sequenced in a study of T cells in Graves' hyperthyroidism and ophthalmopathy. Regions amplified from RNA transcripts were the TCR beta CDR3 regions. The HTBI primer set drove a first-round RT-PCR of the TCR CDR3. TCRdb reprocessed the multiplex PCR reads with MiXCR, giving one entry per CDR3 protein. The table lists some 800,000 distinct CDR3 sequences, 38% of them singletons, with more than 7% in the top ten. Sequencing was carried out using blood. These receptors were collected from a man younger than 35 with Graves' hyperthyroidism.

The V gene is TRBV19, the J gene TRBJ2-7; 7 bases match TRBD1. With V trimmed by 4 bases and J by 7 bases, 10 bases remained unmatched. This CDR3 is 14 amino acids long. The germline gives CDR1 LNHDA, CDR2 SQIVND (reference sequence). CDR3 sequence: CASSTPGTDDEQYF. The CDR3 nucleotides read TGTGCCAGTAGTACGCCCGGGACAGACGATGAGCAGTACTTC.

This clonotype appeared many times. J is TRBJ1-5 and V is TRBV19, with D tentatively TRBD1 (5 bases). Germline values: CDR1 LNHDA, CDR2 SQIVND (reference sequence). The CDR3 length is 14 residues. The V end lost 3 bases, the J end lost 7 bases, and 13 bases lay between the germline ends. The CDR3 sequence is CASSIGAGWQPQHF. CDR3 DNA sequence: TGTGCCAGTAGTATTGGGGCAGGGTGGCAGCCCCAGCATTTT.

The rearrangement uses TRBV11-2 and TRBJ2-7; TRBD1 aligns across 7 bases. The CDR3 has 15 amino acids. In germline, CDR1 is SGHAT, CDR2 FQNNGV. The trim removed 6 bases at V and 3 bases at J, leaving 11 bases unmatched. CDR3 protein: CASSRHGTDYYEQYF. For the CDR3, the DNA is TGTGCCAGCAGTCGCCACGGGACAGACTACTACGAGCAGTACTTC. Looking up the rest from reference TRBV11-2 and TRBJ2-7 gives the full variable domain: EAGVAQSPRYKIIEKRQSVAFWCNPISGHATLYWYQQILGQGPKLLIQFQNNGVVDDSQLPKDRFSAERLKGVDSTLKIQPAKLEDSAVYLCASSRHGTDYYEQYFGPGTRLTVT.

The CDR3 reads CASRNLATANYGYTF. In nucleotides, the CDR3 is TGCGCCAGCAGAAACCTCGCGACGGCTAACTATGGCTACACCTTC. The chain uses TRBV4-1 and TRBJ1-2; no clear D gene. The germline V gene encodes CDR1 MGHRA and CDR2 YSYEKL. V lost 6 bases and J 0 bases, leaving 14 bases between the germline ends. CDR3 length equals 15 residues.

This clonotype has just a few counts. This sequence joins TRBV3-1 and TRBJ2-5; the D gene is possibly TRBD1 (6 bases). The V gene lost 1 base and the J gene lost 6 bases, with 12 bases spanning the gap. This CDR3 is built from 14 residues. In germline, CDR1 is LGHDT, CDR2 YNNKEL (reference sequence). The chain's CDR3 is CASSQGRGRQTQYF. The CDR3 DNA sequence: TGTGCCAGCAGCCAAGGCAGGGGACGGCAGACCCAGTACTTC.